These 14 T cell receptor beta chains were sequenced from one sample in a study of shared clonotypes between healthy human individuals. Assay used: immunoSEQ multiplex PCR; TCRdb lists only in-frame clones, some missing. This sample has approximately 1,500,000 clones, with approximately 98% found just once. Sequencing was carried out using naive CD4+ T cells sorted from blood. Subset described: CD45RA+ positively selected. These receptors originate from a man aged 30 to 45 in good health.

The chain carries TRBV9 and TRBJ1-1; D call uncertain. Germline V gene lookup returns CDR1 SGDLS and CDR2 YYNGEE. The CDR3 is 16 residues long. V was cut by 4 bases and J by 6 bases, with 22 bases left in between. The DNA for the CDR3 is TGTGCCAGCAGCCCGCGACGTATCTCTCTTGGGTCTGAAGCTTTCTTT. The encoded protein is CASSPRRISLGSEAFF.

This chain connects TRBV4-3 to TRBJ2-7; tentative D call: TRBD2 (5 bases). Trimming removed 0 bases at V and 4 bases at J, with 16 bases between. Germline lookup yields CDR1 LGHNA and CDR2 YSLEER. This CDR3 region has 16 residues. Here the CDR3 DNA reads TGCGCCAGCAGCCAAGAGCTTCGAGGGAGCTTTTACGAGCAGTACTTC. Its protein product is CASSQELRGSFYEQYF.

For this clone: Other DNA sequences of this sample code for an identical CDR3. The chain combines TRBV7-9 with TRBJ2-5; D perhaps matches TRBD2 (6 bases). V was clipped by 2 bases and J by 2 bases, with 6 bases between them. CDR3 length: 13 residues. Germline-derived CDR1 and CDR2 are SEHNR and FQNEAQ (reference sequence). The CDR3 is CASSLRGQETQYF. CDR3 bases: TGTGCCAGCAGCTTACGGGGGCAAGAGACCCAGTACTTC.

CDR3 amino acids: CSVEYTDRADEVQYF. The DNA for the CDR3 is TGCAGCGTAGAATACACGGACAGGGCGGATGAGGTGCAGTACTTC. The V call is TRBV29-1, the J call TRBJ2-7; 8 bases agree with TRBD1. The germline V gene has CDR1 SQVTM and CDR2 ANQGSEA. CDR3 length: 15 amino acids. V lost 6 bases, J lost 9 bases, and 19 bases stayed unmatched.

The V call is TRBV19, the J call TRBJ2-3; 9 nucleotides line up with TRBD1. J lost 5 bases, V lost 5 bases, and 8 bases had no gene match. The CDR3 covers 15 residues. Germline CDR1 LNHDA, CDR2 SQIVND (reference sequence). CDR3 sequence (DNA): TGTGCCAGTAGTCAACACAGGGGGCTGATAGATACGCAGTATTTT. Its protein is CASSQHRGLIDTQYF.

This chain connects TRBV18 to TRBJ1-3; D uncertain. Germline V gene lookup returns CDR1 KGHSH and CDR2 LQKENI. The CDR3 extends over 15 amino acids. The germline V and J ends were trimmed by 8 bases and 0 bases, with 14 bases remaining between them. The CDR3 spells CASTPNIDSGNTIYF. In DNA form, the CDR3 reads TGTGCCAGCACCCCAAATATTGACTCTGGAAACACCATATATTTT.

The J gene is TRBJ2-7, the V gene TRBV7-6, with 7 bases aligning to TRBD1. The V gene's germline CDR1 is SGHVS and CDR2 FNYEAQ. The CDR3 length is 15 residues. J lost 3 bases, V lost 1 base, and 6 bases had no gene match. The CDR3 bases are TGTGCCAGCAGCTTAGGTCCCGGGACAGACTACGAGCAGTACTTC. Translating gives CASSLGPGTDYEQYF.

This clone has just one count. The rearrangement links TRBV28 to TRBJ1-3; D gene unclear. This CDR3 is built from 16 residues. Germline CDR1 is MDHEN and CDR2 is SYDVKM. V lost 2 bases to trimming and J lost 0 bases, with 11 bases between them. The CDR3 DNA reads TGTGCCAGCAGTTTAGTTTGGGGATCCTCTGGAAACACCATATATTTT. Protein sequence: CASSLVWGSSGNTIYF. Full variable domain (remainder filled in from reference TRBV28 and TRBJ1-3): DVKVTQSSRYLVKRTGEKVFLECVQDMDHENMFWYRQDPGLGLRLIYFSYDVKMKEKGDIPEGYSVSREKKERFSLILESASTNQTSMYLCASSLVWGSSGNTIYFGEGSWLTVV.

J is TRBJ1-2 and V is TRBV2; the match to TRBD1 covers 10 bases. Germline loops: CDR1 SNHLY, CDR2 FYNNEI. Germline trimming cut 6 bases from V and 0 bases from J; bases unmatched to any gene: 7. The CDR3 sequence is 16 residues long. The CDR3 region has the DNA TGTGCCAGCAGCGTGACGGACAGGGGGACTAACTATGGCTACACCTTC. Amino acid sequence: CASSVTDRGTNYGYTF.

The chain combines TRBV27 with TRBJ2-7, with D possibly TRBD1 on 5 matching bases. Germline CDR1 MNHEY, CDR2 SMNVEV (reference sequence). V was trimmed by 4 bases and J by 6 bases, leaving 13 bases between them. The length of the CDR3 is 13 residues. In nucleotides, the CDR3 is TGTGCCAGCAGTTCTCTCCAGGGTTCCGAGCAGTACTTC. Its protein product is CASSSLQGSEQYF.

The chain links TRBV4-3 to TRBJ2-3; perhaps TRBD1 as D (5 bases). CDR1 LGHNA and CDR2 YSLEER come from the germline V gene. V was clipped by 3 bases and J by 5 bases, with 18 bases between them. The CDR3 is 16 amino acids. DNA for the CDR3: TGCGCCAGCAGCCAGAGTAGGGGCGGCACGAGAGATACGCAGTATTTT. Translation gives CASSQSRGGTRDTQYF.

This chain links TRBV7-9 with TRBJ1-2; D call uncertain. This CDR3 spans 14 amino acids. From germline, CDR1 is SEHNR and CDR2 FQNEAQ (reference sequence). Trimming removed 5 bases from V and 8 bases from J, with 18 bases in between. The CDR3 region has the DNA TGTGCCAGCAGCCCCCGCCCATTAACGGTCGGCTACACCTTC. It yields the protein CASSPRPLTVGYTF. Filled out from reference TRBV7-9 and TRBJ1-2, the complete variable domain reads DTGVSQNPRHKITKRGQNVTFRCDPISEHNRLYWYRQTLGQGPEFLTYFQNEAQLEKSRLLSDRFSAERPKGSFSTLEIQRTEQGDSAMYLCASSPRPLTVGYTFGSGTRLTVV.

In nucleotides, the CDR3 is TGTGCCAGCGACAGGGCAACCGATCAGCCCCAGCATTTT. Protein: CASDRATDQPQHF. J is TRBJ1-5 and V is TRBV19; 7 bases are shared with TRBD1. V shed 9 bases and J 5 bases; nucleotides not matched to a gene: 7. Germline CDR1 and CDR2: LNHDA and SQIVND (reference sequence). This CDR3 comprises 13 residues.

The V gene is TRBV7-6, the J gene TRBJ2-5; 9 bases map to TRBD1. Germline V gives CDR1 SGHVS, CDR2 FNYEAQ. V trimming: 5 bases; J trimming: 1 base; junction bases outside the gene matches: 11. This CDR3 is built from 17 residues. The CDR3 here is CASSAPPGTGFQETQYF. CDR3 sequence (DNA): TGTGCCAGCAGCGCACCACCCGGGACAGGGTTCCAAGAGACCCAGTACTTC. The entire variable domain, with the rest obtained from reference TRBV7-6 and TRBJ2-5, is as follows: GAGVSQSPRYKVTKRGQDVALRCDPISGHVSLYWYRQALGQGPEFLTYFNYEAQQDKSGLPNDRFSAERPEGSISTLTIQRTEQRDSAMYRCASSAPPGTGFQETQYFGPGTRLLVL.